This T cell receptor beta chain came from a study of control samples from healthy donors and cancer patients. Assay: immunoSEQ multiplex PCR; the TCRdb copy retains only in-frame clones and omits some. The sample has about 130,000 clones; about nine tenths are singletons. Sample: blood. This receptor was obtained from a man aged 18-30 years in good health.

This CDR3 reads CASSPVSGSYNSPLHF. In DNA form, the CDR3 reads TGTGCCAGTAGCCCGGTCTCGGGCTCCTATAATTCACCCCTCCACTTT. The rearrangement joins TRBV19 to TRBJ1-6; the D is unclear. Per the germline V gene, CDR1 is LNHDA and CDR2 is SQIVND (reference sequence). This CDR3 is 16 amino acids long. V was clipped by 6 bases and J by 0 bases, with 12 bases between them.